This is a list of T cell receptor beta chains from one sample in a study of T cells in localized non-small cell lung cancer. Measured with immunoSEQ multiplex PCR; TCRdb has only the in-frame clones, and not every one. The sample lists fewer than 5,000 clones, approximately 40% seen once, with roughly 6.2% in the top ten. Sequencing used lung tumor tissue, obtained before any cancer treatment. These receptors all stem from a woman between 40 and 69 years old with stage I lung adenocarcinoma. Each CDR3 is given with its conserved first and last residue. A D gene is named only where the DNA matches it firmly. A row's size may be missing; if present it is once, few, many or a size class.

v_call	clone_size	j_call	d_call	cdr3_nt	cdr3_aa
TRBV19	few	TRBJ1-1	TRBD1	TGTGCCAGTAGTGAGGGACAAGGGGACAGACTTGAAGCTTTCTTT	CASSEGQGDRLEAFF
TRBV4-1	few	TRBJ2-2	.	TGCGCCAGCAGCCATTCTCGCACCGGGGAGCTGTTTTTT	CASSHSRTGELFF
TRBV6-8	few	TRBJ2-1	.	TGTGCCAGCAGGGCAGGGAGCTCCTACAATGAGCAGTTCTTC	CASRAGSSYNEQFF
TRBV19	.	TRBJ1-5	.	TGTGCCAGTAGTGTTCGCGGGGGGCAAGGTCAGCCCCAGCATTTT	CASSVRGGQGQPQHF
TRBV19	.	TRBJ1-1	.	TGTGCCAGTAGTGCCGACAGGAGGGAAGCGGCTTTCTTT	CASSADRREAAFF
TRBV28	once	TRBJ1-5	TRBD1	TGTGCCAGCAGCCAAGGGGGCGGGACAGTGTTCAATCAAGAGAATTTT	CASSQGGGTVFNQENF
TRBV9	.	TRBJ2-3	TRBD1	TGTGCCAGCAGGGGACAGGGGGTCAGGACAGATACGCAGTATTTT	CASRGQGVRTDTQYF
TRBV30	.	TRBJ1-4	.	TGTGCCTGGAGTGTAAGGGGCCGCAATGAAAAACTGTTTTTT	CAWSVRGRNEKLFF
TRBV30	.	TRBJ1-4	.	TGTGCCTGGAGTGTTATAGGGAAGGAAAAACTGTTTTTT	CAWSVIGKEKLFF
TRBV11-3	medium-sized	TRBJ2-1	.	TGTGCCAGCAGCTTAGGCCAATCAGGGGGGAGTGAGCAGTTCTTC	CASSLGQSGGSEQFF
TRBV9	medium-sized	TRBJ2-6	.	TGTGCCAGCAGCGTTCGACCCTCTGGGGCCAACGTCCTGACTTTC	CASSVRPSGANVLTF
TRBV1	.	TRBJ2-3	.	TGCGCCAGCAGCCATCTCAAAGGCCAGCACAGGGACCCAGATACGCAGTATTTT	CASSHLKGQHRDPDTQYF
TRBV9	.	TRBJ2-3	.	TGTGCCAGCAGCTCAGGAGGCACAGATACGCAGTATTTT	CASSSGGTDTQYF
TRBV30	.	TRBJ2-1	.	TGTGCCTGGAGCAGAGGGGAGAATGAGCAGTTCTTC	CAWSRGENEQFF
TRBV11-3	.	TRBJ2-3	.	TGTGCCAGCAGCTTGGGGGGCTCAAGCTGGGATACGCAGTATTTT	CASSLGGSSWDTQYF
TRBV19	.	TRBJ1-2	.	TGTGCCAGTAATAACAGGAACTATGGCTACACCTTC	CASNNRNYGYTF
TRBV29-1	.	TRBJ2-1	.	TGCAGCGTAACTTCGGGAGCGGCCTCCTACAATGAGCAGTTCTTC	CSVTSGAASYNEQFF
TRBV18	.	TRBJ2-2	.	TGTGCCAGCTCACCGGAGACAGACCGTGGCGGGGAGCTGTTTTTT	CASSPETDRGGELFF
TRBV30	few	TRBJ1-2	TRBD1	TGTGCCTGGGACAGGGTCTATGGCTACACCTTC	CAWDRVYGYTF
TRBV28	.	TRBJ2-1	TRBD2	TGTGCCAGCAGGAGGGGCGGGAGGAAATACAATGAGCAGTTCTTC	CASRRGGRKYNEQFF
TRBV10-2	.	TRBJ1-4	.	TGCGCCAGCAGAGAGACAGGCCTCAATGAAAAACTGTTTTTT	CASRETGLNEKLFF
TRBV28	.	TRBJ1-4	.	TGTGCCAGCAGTTCTCCTTCCGGCTTAGCAACTAATGAAAAACTGTTTTTT	CASSSPSGLATNEKLFF
TRBV6-8	.	TRBJ2-1	.	TGTGCCACCCTACCGGGGGCGGGAGAGGGGGTGATGCAGTTCTTC	CATLPGAGEGVMQFF
TRBV28	.	TRBJ2-7	TRBD2	TGTGCCAGCAGGAGCCAAGCGGGAGCGTGGTACGAGCAGTACTTC	CASRSQAGAWYEQYF
TRBV2	few	TRBJ2-3	.	TGTGCCAGCAGTTTGGGGGGGGGCCCAGATACGCAGTATTTT	CASSLGGGPDTQYF
TRBV11-3	.	TRBJ2-1	.	TGTGCCAGCAGCTTGCGGTGGGGATACACCTACAATGAGCAGTTCTTC	CASSLRWGYTYNEQFF
TRBV28	.	TRBJ2-6	.	TGTGCCAGCAGTTCGCCCCCGGGGCAAGTGGGGGCCAACGTCCTGACTTTC	CASSSPPGQVGANVLTF
TRBV9	.	TRBJ2-1	.	TGTGCCAGCAGCACCTCAAACTACAATGAGCAGTTCTTC	CASSTSNYNEQFF
TRBV6-8	.	TRBJ2-1	TRBD2	TGTGCCAGCAGCCAGACTAGCGGGAGGACTAGCTCCTACAATGAGCAGTTCTTC	CASSQTSGRTSSYNEQFF
TRBV19	.	TRBJ2-3	TRBD1	TGTGCCAGTAGTATCCCCAAAACAGGGGATACGCAATATTTT	CASSIPKTGDTQYF
TRBV7-7	.	TRBJ2-3	.	TGTGCCAGCAGCTCCGCCGGACGGGGGCTATGGACGGCGGACACAGATACGCAGTATTTT	CASSSAGRGLWTADTDTQYF
TRBV30	.	TRBJ2-7	.	TGTGCCTGGAGTGTTCGTTCGGGGAACGAGCAGTACTTC	CAWSVRSGNEQYF
TRBV5-1	.	TRBJ2-6	.	TGCGCCAGCAGCCCAGGGAGTGGGGCCAACGTCCTGACTTTC	CASSPGSGANVLTF
TRBV28	.	TRBJ1-1	.	TGTGCCAGCAGTTCAAACAGGGTTAGGGAAGCTTTCTTT	CASSSNRVREAFF
TRBV18	.	TRBJ1-3	.	TGTGCCAGCAATTCCGGCGTCTCTGGAAACACCATATATTTT	CASNSGVSGNTIYF
TRBV9	few	TRBJ2-1	.	TGTGCCAGCAGCGAGTTGGGCAATGAGCAGTTCTTC	CASSELGNEQFF
TRBV10-2	.	TRBJ1-1	.	TGCGCCAGCAGTGATCAGGGAAACACTGAAGCTTTCTTT	CASSDQGNTEAFF
TRBV18	.	TRBJ1-2	.	TGTGCCAGCTCACCTGGGGGGAACTATGGCTACACCTTC	CASSPGGNYGYTF
TRBV1	few	TRBJ2-5	.	TGCGCCAGCAGCCAAGATCTCGGACAGGGAGGCGAGACCCAGTACTTC	CASSQDLGQGGETQYF
TRBV29-1	once	TRBJ2-5	.	TGCAGCGTGGCACGGGGGACCAGGGAGACCCAGTACTTC	CSVARGTRETQYF
TRBV19	.	TRBJ2-1	TRBD2	TGTGCCAGTACCCAAGGGAGCGGGAGGGCCGGAAATGAGCAGTTCTTC	CASTQGSGRAGNEQFF
TRBV11-3	medium-sized	TRBJ2-7	.	TGTGCCAGCACCCCCCGGCAGGGCGCCTACGAGCAGTACTTC	CASTPRQGAYEQYF
TRBV29-1	.	TRBJ1-2	.	TGCAGCGTTGAAAGCGGGGACTCCTATGGCTACACCTTC	CSVESGDSYGYTF
TRBV18	.	TRBJ2-5	.	TGTGCCAGCTCACCCCAGGGGGGGATACAAGAGACCCAGTACTTC	CASSPQGGIQETQYF
TRBV28	once	TRBJ2-1	.	TGTGCCAGCAGTCGACCAGAAACTAATGAGCAGTTCTTC	CASSRPETNEQFF
TRBV9	.	TRBJ2-7	.	TGTGCCAGCAGCGTAGCCTTTGAGGGAGGCGAGCAGTACTTC	CASSVAFEGGEQYF
TRBV19	.	TRBJ2-2	TRBD1	TGTGCCAGTAGTCTCGACAGGGCAGGCACCGGGGAGCTATTTTTT	CASSLDRAGTGELFF
TRBV14	.	TRBJ2-1	.	TGTGCCAGCAGCGGGGCATCCCGAGTAAATGAGCAGTTCTTC	CASSGASRVNEQFF
TRBV22-1	.	TRBJ1-2	.	TGTCCTGGGAGCGCCCACACCTCATTTACGGAGGACTATGGCTACACCTTC	CPGSAHTSFTEDYGYTF
TRBV6-8	few	TRBJ2-7	.	TGTGCCATCACTGTAGAAGGAGGCGAGCAGTACTTC	CAITVEGGEQYF
TRBV9	.	TRBJ1-4	.	TGTGCCAGCAGCGTAGCTGGCGGGCTCACTAACTTCGATGAAAAACTGTTTTTT	CASSVAGGLTNFDEKLFF
TRBV11-3	few	TRBJ2-7	TRBD1	TGTGCCAGCAGCTTAGGCTCAGGGGGCTACGAGCAGTACTTC	CASSLGSGGYEQYF
TRBV11-3	.	TRBJ2-7	.	TGTGCCAGCGCCCTGGAGGGGAGCTCCTACGAGCAGTACTTC	CASALEGSSYEQYF
TRBV11-3	few	TRBJ1-2	TRBD1	TGTGCCAGCAGCTTATCAGGGACAGGGTTTGGCTACACCTTC	CASSLSGTGFGYTF
TRBV6-8	few	TRBJ2-1	TRBD2	TGTGCCATCAGTGTGGGGGCGGGAGGGTCAGATGAGCAGTTCTTC	CAISVGAGGSDEQFF
TRBV11-3	medium-sized	TRBJ2-5	TRBD1	TGTGCCAGCAGCCGAGGTGGGACAGGGCAAGAGACCCAGTACTTC	CASSRGGTGQETQYF
TRBV25-1	.	TRBJ2-3	.	TGTGCCAGCAGTGAATATCAGGGAGAAGATACGCAGTATTTT	CASSEYQGEDTQYF